The 20 T cell receptor beta chains below all came from one sample that was sequenced in a study of cytomegalovirus exposure and HLA in healthy donors. PCR amplification relied on 60 Vbeta primers (plus 13 Jbeta primers). Profiled with immunoSEQ multiplex PCR; TCRdb holds only in-frame clones, not every one. The table has roughly 180,000 clones, about 77% seen once. Source material: PBMCs. These receptors all stem from a woman between 25 and 40 years old in good health and CMV-seropositive.

This clone was seen a handful of times. The CDR3 sequence: CASSLGTTQPYEQYF. The CDR3 bases are TGTGCCAGCAGCTTAGGGACAACGCAGCCCTACGAGCAGTACTTC. The V and J genes are TRBV7-2 and TRBJ2-7, with D perhaps matching TRBD1 (5 bases). Germline values: CDR1 SGHTA, CDR2 FQGNSA. Between the trimmed V and J ends, which lost 1 base and 2 bases, there was a span of 12 bases. This CDR3 is 15 amino acids long.

This clone was detected only a few times. The chain employs TRBV6-6 and TRBJ1-2; the D gene is possibly TRBD1 (5 bases). Germline-derived CDR1 and CDR2 are MNHNY and SVGAGI (reference sequence). Between the trimmed V and J ends, which lost 0 bases and 4 bases, there was a span of 12 bases. The CDR3 has 15 amino acids. DNA of the CDR3: TGTGCCAGCAGTTACTCGAATCAGGGAGGCTATGGCTACACCTTC. Its translation is CASSYSNQGGYGYTF.

The chain carries TRBV5-6 and TRBJ2-3, with 8 bases matching TRBD2. Germline V gene lookup returns CDR1 SGHDT and CDR2 YYEEEE. This CDR3 region has 17 residues. The J segment lost 1 base and the V segment lost 3 bases, leaving 10 bases of the junction unmatched. The CDR3 sequence: CASSSVGRRGGTDTQYF. CDR3 nucleotide sequence: TGTGCCAGCAGCTCGGTGGGGCGGCGGGGGGGCACAGATACGCAGTATTTT.

The CDR3 DNA reads as TGCGCCAGCAGCCCGGACAGACTGAACACTGAAGCTTTCTTT. Amino acids: CASSPDRLNTEAFF. The rearrangement joins TRBV5-1 to TRBJ1-1; possibly TRBD1 for D (6 bases). Germline CDR1 SGHRS, CDR2 YFSETQ. With 4 bases removed from V and 0 bases from J, the gap between germline ends came to 10 bases. The CDR3 sequence is 14 residues long.

This clone was seen more than once but under ten times. V usage is TRBV6-5 and J usage is TRBJ1-2; the match to TRBD1 covers 8 bases. V lost 2 bases and J lost 2; bases outside the gene matches: 7. This CDR3 is built from 16 residues. From germline, CDR1 is MNHEY and CDR2 SVGAGI. The CDR3: CASSYLRGQGNYGYTF. CDR3 DNA sequence: TGTGCCAGCAGTTACCTGAGAGGACAGGGAAACTATGGCTACACCTTC.

V and J are TRBV11-1 and TRBJ2-1, with D possibly matching TRBD1 (5 bases). This CDR3 is 13 amino acids long. Germline lookup yields CDR1 SGHAT and CDR2 FQDESV (reference sequence). With 0 bases removed from V and 10 bases from J, the gap between germline ends came to 10 bases. CDR3: CASSLAGRREQFF. The CDR3 region has the DNA TGTGCCAGCAGCTTAGCGGGGCGCCGGGAGCAGTTCTTC. The variable domain in full, completed from reference TRBV11-1 and TRBJ2-1, reads EAEVAQSPRYKITEKSQAVAFWCDPISGHATLYWYRQILGQGPELLVQFQDESVVDDSQLPKDRFSAERLKGVDSTLKIQPAELGDSAMYLCASSLAGRREQFFGPGTRLTVL.

The chain recombines TRBV9 with TRBJ1-1; a possible D gene is TRBD1 (6 bases). The CDR3 sequence is 15 residues long. Germline CDR1 and CDR2: SGDLS and YYNGEE. Trimming took off 4 bases at V and 6 bases at J, with 19 bases between the two ends. The CDR3 protein is CASSPQPTGLAEAFF. DNA for the CDR3: TGTGCCAGCAGCCCCCAACCAACAGGGCTAGCTGAAGCTTTCTTT.

The gene calls are TRBV7-9 and TRBJ2-2; a weak D match, TRBD2 (7 bases). V dropped 2 bases and J dropped 5 bases, with 12 bases sitting between them. CDR1 SEHNR and CDR2 FQNEAQ come from the germline V gene (reference sequence). The CDR3 consists of 15 residues. CDR3 protein: CASSLPGGVTGELFF. CDR3 sequence (DNA): TGTGCCAGCAGCTTACCGGGGGGCGTAACCGGGGAGCTGTTTTTT.

V gene TRBV4-1 combines with J gene TRBJ2-7; D is ambiguous. CDR1 and CDR2 from the germline V gene are MGHRA and YSYEKL. This CDR3 has 14 residues. The ends were cut back, 0 bases at V and 3 bases at J, with 9 bases in the middle. The CDR3 nucleotides are TGCGCCAGCAGCCAAGATGATTCCAGCTACGAGCAGTACTTC. Translating it yields CASSQDDSSYEQYF.

The chain has TRBV9 and TRBJ2-7; possible D gene TRBD2, 6 bases. V shed 4 bases and J shed 9 bases, with 17 bases lying between them. The CDR3 consists of 13 residues. Germline V CDR1 and CDR2: SGDLS, YYNGEE. The CDR3: CASSPRTNPRQYF. Here the CDR3 DNA reads TGTGCCAGCAGCCCCCGGACTAACCCACGGCAGTACTTC.

The gene calls are TRBV10-2 and TRBJ1-3; possibly TRBD1 for D (6 bases). V lost 7 bases, J lost 0 bases, and 13 bases lay in between. Germline V CDR1 and CDR2: WSHSY, SAAADI. This CDR3 is built from 15 residues. CDR3 residues: CASIITGLSGNTIYF. The CDR3 DNA sequence: TGCGCCAGCATTATTACAGGGCTCTCTGGAAACACCATATATTTT.

There are a few counts of this clone. The chain links TRBV29-1 to TRBJ2-7, with D perhaps TRBD1 (6 bases). Germline-derived CDR1 and CDR2 are SQVTM and ANQGSEA. The ends were cut back, 4 bases at V and 1 base at J, with 8 bases in the middle. This CDR3 region has 12 residues. CDR3 sequence: CSVARGSYEQYF. The CDR3 nucleotides are TGCAGCGTTGCCAGGGGTTCCTACGAGCAGTACTTC.

V is TRBV9 and J is TRBJ1-2, with 7 positions matching TRBD1. This CDR3 region has 13 residues. The J segment lost 4 bases and the V segment lost 3 bases, leaving 3 bases of the junction unmatched. From germline, CDR1 is SGDLS and CDR2 YYNGEE. In DNA form, the CDR3 reads TGTGCCAGCAGCGAGGGGGCAGGCTATGGCTACACCTTC. Translation gives CASSEGAGYGYTF. Variable domain in full (rest from reference TRBV9 and TRBJ1-2): DSGVTQTPKHLITATGQRVTLRCSPRSGDLSVYWYQQSLDQGLQFLIQYYNGEERAKGNILERFSAQQFPDLHSELNLSSLELGDSALYFCASSEGAGYGYTFGSGTRLTVV.

The gene calls are TRBV21-1 and TRBJ1-6; TRBD1 reflects the table's D call only, with no check against the DNA. TRBV21-1 is an annotated pseudogene. This CDR3 has 17 amino acids. The CDR3 bases are TGTGCCAGCAGCAAAGTTTATACGGGACAAGATAATTCACCCCTCCACTTT. It encodes CASSKVYTGQDNSPLHF.

This clone was counted between two and nine times. This chain's CDR3 is CASSQRGGDGKNIQYF. The CDR3, as DNA: TGCGCCAGCAGTCAGCGGGGGGGCGACGGCAAAAACATTCAGTACTTC. The chain uses TRBV10-2 and TRBJ2-4; 10 nucleotides align to TRBD2. This CDR3 has 16 residues. V shed 5 bases, J shed 3 bases, and the junction held 7 bases outside the gene matches. Germline V gene lookup returns CDR1 WSHSY and CDR2 SAAADI.

The rearrangement joins TRBV9 to TRBJ2-3; 8 bases fit TRBD1. Germline CDR1 SGDLS, CDR2 YYNGEE. The trim removed 4 bases at V and 3 bases at J, leaving 7 bases unmatched. The CDR3 covers 15 residues. CDR3 region: CASSQTGVPTDTQYF. The CDR3 nucleotides read TGTGCCAGCAGCCAGACAGGGGTTCCTACAGATACGCAGTATTTT.

The J gene is TRBJ2-2, the V gene TRBV5-5; D may be TRBD1 (5 bases). The CDR3 contains 15 residues. Germline CDR1 is SGHKS and CDR2 is YYEKEE (reference sequence). Trimming stripped 4 bases from V and 6 bases from J, with 16 bases between. The chain's CDR3 is CASSPGWLRPGELFF. In DNA, the CDR3 is TGTGCCAGCAGCCCAGGGTGGCTGCGTCCCGGGGAGCTGTTTTTT.

The sample holds a few counts of this clone. V usage is TRBV10-1 and J usage is TRBJ1-1; no definite D call. From germline, CDR1 is WNHNN and CDR2 SYGVQD (reference sequence). This CDR3 region has 11 residues. The V end was cut by 3 bases, the J end by 10 bases, with 9 bases between. The CDR3 here is CASSDGPAAFF. The CDR3 DNA sequence: TGCGCCAGCAGTGATGGCCCTGCAGCTTTCTTT.

The chain carries TRBV10-3 and TRBJ1-2; TRBD1 is a possible D gene (5 bases). The length of the CDR3 is 13 residues. The V gene's germline CDR1 is ENHRY and CDR2 SYGVKD. With 7 bases removed from V and 4 bases from J, the gap between germline ends came to 13 bases. CDR3 region: CAITGSVSYGYTF. CDR3 in DNA: TGTGCCATCACAGGGTCAGTTAGCTATGGCTACACCTTC.

The count of this clone is one. This chain links TRBV6-1 with TRBJ2-3; 16 bases are a match to TRBD2. CDR1 and CDR2 (germline): MNHNS, SASEGT. This CDR3 contains 13 residues. CDR3: CGGLAGGTDTQYF. In DNA, the CDR3 is TGTGGGGGACTAGCGGGGGGGACAGATACGCAGTATTTT.